The rows below give T cell receptor beta chains drawn from one sample of a study of T cell responses to AZD1222 COVID-19 vaccine. Data came from immunoSEQ multiplex PCR; TCRdb stores just in-frame clones and leaves some out. The profile shows about 110,000 clones, over 80% of them singletons. Source: peripheral blood, taken on day 0 of AZD1222 vaccination. The receptors were sampled from an adult in good health. CDR3s include the opening cysteine and the closing phenylalanine or tryptophan. A D gene is named only where the DNA matches it firmly. Expanded clones get a size class; other rows say once, few or many, or leave the size out.

D gene,clone size,V gene,J gene,CDR3 DNA,CDR3 protein
.,.,TRBV12-3/TRBV12-4,TRBJ2-2,TGTGCCAGCACGCGAGACACCGGGGAGCTGTTTTTT,CASTRDTGELFF
.,.,TRBV30,TRBJ1-2,TGTGCCTGGAGTCATGGGGCCTATGGCTACACCTTC,CAWSHGAYGYTF
TRBD2,few,TRBV27,TRBJ2-1,TGTGCCAGCAGTCCTCGCGGGAGTGGCCCCTACAATGAGCAGTTCTTC,CASSPRGSGPYNEQFF
TRBD2,.,TRBV29-1,TRBJ2-3,TGCAGCGGCGGGGGTAGCACAGATACGCAGTATTTT,CSGGGSTDTQYF
.,.,TRBV27,TRBJ1-5,TGTGCCAGCAGAACCGACAGTAGCAATCAGCCCCAGCATTTT,CASRTDSSNQPQHF
.,.,TRBV3-1/TRBV3-2,TRBJ2-7,TGTGCCAGCAGCCCGCGGGCCAAGGGGTACGAGCAGTACTTC,CASSPRAKGYEQYF
TRBD1,.,TRBV29-1,TRBJ2-1,TGCAGCGCCGGACAGGGGCGGGATGAGCAGTTCTTC,CSAGQGRDEQFF
.,.,TRBV5-4,TRBJ2-7,TGTGCCATCCAACGGGACGGGAGCTCCTACGAGCAGTACTTC,CAIQRDGSSYEQYF
TRBD2,large,TRBV11-2,TRBJ2-3,TGTGCCAGCAGCTTACTAGCGGGCACAGATACGCAGTATTTT,CASSLLAGTDTQYF
.,.,TRBV13,TRBJ1-2,TGTGCCAGCAGCCTGGACTGGGGGGGCTATGGCTACACCTTC,CASSLDWGGYGYTF
.,once,TRBV4-2,TRBJ1-1,TGTGCCAGCAGCCCAGCCGTGCAGGGCCACGAAGCTTTCTTT,CASSPAVQGHEAFF
.,.,TRBV7-9,TRBJ2-5,TGTGCCAGCAGCCCTTTAGCGGTCCGAGAGACCCAGTACTTC,CASSPLAVRETQYF
.,.,TRBV20-1,TRBJ1-1,TGCAGTGCGAGTGGACTCCTCACTGAAGCTTTCTTT,CSASGLLTEAFF
TRBD2,few,TRBV19,TRBJ2-3,TGTGCCAGTAGTATAGGAGAGGGACTAGCAACCACAGATACGCAGTATTTT,CASSIGEGLATTDTQYF